This T cell receptor (beta chain) was retrieved from a study of CXCR3-negative and CXCR3-positive naive CD8 T cells. About this clonotype: Antigen specificity is unknown.

Triplicate sorts of under 350,000 cells per CD8+ subset. By phenotype, naive CD8+ T cells were CD45RO-CCR7+CD27+CD95-. TRB cDNA was prepared as libraries by UMI-labeled 5' RACE. Reanalyzing the 5' RACE reads, TCRdb keeps one entry per CDR3 protein, without DNA. Its table lists around 160,000 distinct CDR3 sequences. The CDR3 sequence is 14 residues long. The germline V gene encodes CDR1 MDHEN and CDR2 SYDVKM. Study results and caveats: Relative to CXCR3-negative naive cells, CXCR3-positive naive cells had more hydrophobic TRB CDR3s. Both naive subsets carried similar amounts of surface CD5, so TCR strength was inferred from TRB CDR3 properties.

The clonotype originates from a human donor in good health. Some clones in this sample may be carry-over from other donors' samples. V is TRBV28 and J is TRBJ2-3. Sequenced sample: naive CXCR3+ CD8+ T cells from blood. Subset: CD45RO-CCR7+CD27+CD95- naive CD8+ T cells expressing CXCR3 (TNR3+). The chain's CDR3 is CASSFVPSTDTQYF.